This T cell receptor beta chain was captured by sequencing in a study of T cell changes during pregnancy in multiple sclerosis. Trimming pared 3 bases from V and 5 bases from J, leaving 14 bases between. This CDR3 spans 14 amino acids. The germline V gene has CDR1 MNHEY and CDR2 SMNVEV (reference sequence). Profiling relied on immunoSEQ multiplex PCR, and the TCRdb table lists in-frame clones only, not all of them. The sample holds about 59,000 clones; 94% are singletons and the top ten take 2% to 3%. The receptor was isolated from a female donor with multiple sclerosis, enrolled in a pregnancy study. The gene calls are TRBV27 and TRBJ2-7; weak D call: TRBD1 (5 bases). The sequenced sample was CD8+ T cells from peripheral blood mononuclear cells, obtained after pregnancy. CDR3 in amino acids: CASSFSDWGDEQYF. In DNA, the CDR3 is TGTGCCAGCAGTTTCTCCGACTGGGGCGACGAGCAGTACTTC.